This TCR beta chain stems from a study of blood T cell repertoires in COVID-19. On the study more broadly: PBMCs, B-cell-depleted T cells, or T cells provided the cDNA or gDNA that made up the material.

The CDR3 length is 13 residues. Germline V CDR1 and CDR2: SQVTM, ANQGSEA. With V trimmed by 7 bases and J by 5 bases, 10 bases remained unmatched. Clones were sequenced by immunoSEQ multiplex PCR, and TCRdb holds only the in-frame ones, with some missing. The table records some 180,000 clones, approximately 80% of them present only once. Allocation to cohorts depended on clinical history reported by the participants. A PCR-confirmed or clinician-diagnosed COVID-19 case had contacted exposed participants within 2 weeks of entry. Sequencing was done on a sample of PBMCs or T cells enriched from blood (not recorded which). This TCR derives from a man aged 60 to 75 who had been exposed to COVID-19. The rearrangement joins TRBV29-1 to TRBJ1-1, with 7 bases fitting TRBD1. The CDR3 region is CSAGQGVRTEAFF. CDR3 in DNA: TGCAGCGCTGGGCAGGGGGTACGAACTGAAGCTTTCTTT.